These 6 T cell receptor beta chains were all obtained from the same sample, sequenced in a study of CD8 T cells in ankylosing spondylitis. MiXCR, applied by TCRdb to the 5' RACE reads, yields one record per CDR3 protein. The repertoire consists of under 250,000 distinct CDR3 sequences, with approximately 11% occurring once and the leading ten covering less than 7%. The sequenced sample consisted of blood, either unsorted or a sorted T cell fraction (not recorded which). These receptors were collected from a male donor with ankylosing spondylitis or in good health (not recorded which).

This clonotype was seen many times. The chain couples TRBV5-1 to TRBJ1-2, with a weak D call TRBD1 (5 bases). With 3 bases removed from V and 3 bases from J, the gap between germline ends came to 21 bases. The CDR3 totals 17 residues. Per the germline V gene, CDR1 is SGHRS and CDR2 is YFSETQ. The CDR3 is CASSSSYRQGAHYGYTF. The DNA of the CDR3 is TGCGCCAGCAGCTCCTCCTATCGCCAGGGCGCCCACTATGGCTACACCTTC. Based on the CDR3 plus reference TRBV5-1 and TRBJ1-2, the full variable domain is KAGVTQTPRYLIKTRGQQVTLSCSPISGHRSVSWYQQTPGQGLQFLFEYFSETQRNKGNFPGRFSGRQFSNSRSEMNVSTLELGDSALYLCASSSSYRQGAHYGYTFGSGTRLTVV.

Many counts were recorded for this clonotype. V and J are TRBV5-1 and TRBJ2-1; 8 bases line up with TRBD2. Germline V gene sequence: CDR1 SGHRS, CDR2 YFSETQ. This CDR3 region has 15 residues. Germline trimming cut 0 bases from V and 4 bases from J; bases unmatched to any gene: 3. The CDR3: CASSLVGGDYNEQFF. The CDR3, as DNA: TGCGCCAGCAGCTTGGTCGGGGGGGATTACAATGAGCAGTTCTTC.

The genes are TRBV6-1 and TRBJ1-2; 8 bases are a match to TRBD1. V was clipped by 0 bases and J by 13 bases; unmatched bases: 10. The CDR3 has 14 residues. The germline V gene has CDR1 MNHNS and CDR2 SASEGT. CDR3: CASSEAWTGLSCTF. For the CDR3, the DNA is TGTGCCAGCAGTGAAGCCTGGACAGGGCTTAGCTGCACCTTC.

This clonotype was counted only a few times. V usage is TRBV7-2 and J usage is TRBJ2-7; no reliable D call. The CDR3 has 15 residues. Germline V gene sequence: CDR1 SGHTA, CDR2 FQGNSA. V lost 3 bases, J lost 2 bases, and 14 bases lay in between. The CDR3: CASSFGQFLTYEQYF. The CDR3, as DNA: TGTGCCAGCAGCTTCGGGCAGTTCCTGACCTACGAGCAGTACTTC.

This chain joins TRBV28 and TRBJ1-2; 7 nucleotides agree with TRBD1. This CDR3 spans 17 amino acids. Looked up from germline, CDR1 is MDHEN and CDR2 is SYDVKM. V shed 4 bases, J shed 2 bases, and the junction held 13 bases outside the gene matches. CDR3 in DNA: TGTGCCAGCAGTTCCACATTGAGGACAGGAGGAAACTATGGCTACACCTTC. This translates into CASSSTLRTGGNYGYTF.

This clonotype appeared a few times. The rearrangement uses TRBV7-6 and TRBJ2-1, with a possible D match to TRBD2 (6 bases). Germline loops: CDR1 SGHVS, CDR2 FNYEAQ. V was shortened by 1 base and J by 8 bases, with 9 bases between the two germline ends. This CDR3 is 13 amino acids long. The CDR3 nucleotides are TGTGCCAGCAGCTTAGTCCCGGGGGATGAGCAGTTCTTC. Amino acids: CASSLVPGDEQFF.